The clone carrying this T cell receptor (beta chain) was counted a few times. Its matching antigen is unknown. This specimen comes from a study of T-cell reconstitution after alpha-beta-depleted transplantation in children. Study results and caveats: Reportedly, roughly two months post-transplant, alpha-beta T cells arose from several hundred expanded graft clones. T-cell counts and diversity at one year following transplant were attributed mainly to newly produced T cells. In some patients, recipient T cells and intrathymic progenitors surviving conditioning explained high day-60 diversity.

Molecular barcoding with unique molecular identifiers was used for the TCRbeta library. TCRdb redid the calling of the PCR reads with MiXCR, one entry per CDR3 protein. The sample has approximately 120,000 distinct CDR3 sequences; around 9.8% are singletons. The CDR3 runs to 16 residues. The V gene's germline CDR1 is MNHEY and CDR2 SVGEGT. V was shortened by 5 bases and J by 4 bases, with 17 bases between the two germline ends. Sequences were derived from PBMCs, mostly from graft donor cells, sampled 180 days after TCRalphabeta/CD19-depleted stem cell transplant. This clonotype was sampled from a girl in the first two years of life who had a stem cell transplant for combined immunodeficiency, so the T cells may come from the graft donor. V is TRBV6-2 or TRBV6-3 and J is TRBJ2-2; D perhaps matches TRBD2 (5 bases). The CDR3 DNA reads as TGTGCCAGCAGTCGCAACTATCCGCGGGTCACCGGGGAGCTGTTTTTT. Protein sequence: CASSRNYPRVTGELFF.